These 19 T cell receptor beta chains share one sample of origin, sequenced in a study of monozygotic twins with inflammatory bowel disease (dated by TCRdb to about 2019). The library was made by 5' RACE. TCRdb names Illumina HiSeq 2500 as the instrument used. TCRdb reprocessed the sequencing reads and holds a single record per CDR3 protein sequence, with no DNA. For this sample, the table gives more than 300,000 distinct CDR3 sequences. Together, the top ten hold 5.6% of the sample. Sequencing used blood. The origin of the receptors is a human donor with ulcerative colitis or Crohn's disease, or a healthy co-twin of an affected twin (not recorded which).

J is TRBJ1-2 and V is TRBV28. CDR3 length: 13 residues. Germline V CDR1 and CDR2: MDHEN, SYDVKM. The CDR3 here is CASSLRALYGYTF.

The chain employs TRBV24-1 and TRBJ1-1; TCRdb's D call of TRBD1 is untestable without DNA. Germline CDR1 is KGHDR and CDR2 is SFDVKD. The CDR3 spans 15 residues. The CDR3 protein is CATSGGDRVEAEAFF.

V is TRBV20-1 and J is TRBJ2-2; TCRdb's D call, TRBD1, is unchecked because there is no DNA. The CDR3 has 16 residues. The germline V gene encodes CDR1 DFQATT and CDR2 SNEGSKA (reference sequence). CDR3 in amino acids: CSARAGAGAVTGELFF.

The chain uses TRBV6-5 and TRBJ1-2; the D call of TRBD1 rests on TCRdb alone, since no DNA is present to check it. Germline lookup yields CDR1 MNHEY and CDR2 SVGAGI. This CDR3 has 12 amino acids. CDR3: CASSYGGTGHTF.

The chain is built from TRBV5-6 and TRBJ2-5. There are 15 residues in the CDR3. The germline V gene has CDR1 SGHDT and CDR2 YYEEEE. The CDR3: CASSFSDRDQETQYF.

This chain connects TRBV2 to TRBJ1-2; TCRdb outputs TRBD1, but without DNA this stays unchecked. CDR1 and CDR2 (germline): SNHLY, FYNNEI. The CDR3 totals 14 residues. The CDR3 is CASSWDGKLYGYTF. Variable domain in full (rest from reference TRBV2 and TRBJ1-2): EPEVTQTPSHQVTQMGQEVILRCVPISNHLYFYWYRQILGQKVEFLVSFYNNEISEKSEIFDDQFSVERPDGSNFTLKIRSTKLEDSAMYFCASSWDGKLYGYTFGSGTRLTVV.

The chain has TRBV5-6 and TRBJ2-3. CDR3 length equals 15 residues. Germline-derived CDR1 and CDR2 are SGHDT and YYEEEE. CDR3 residues: CASSLRKTSTDTQYF.

The chain recombines TRBV6-6 with TRBJ2-3; TCRdb reports TRBD1, a call that lacks DNA to check it against. The CDR3 is 14 amino acids. Germline V gene lookup returns CDR1 MNHNY and CDR2 SVGAGI (reference sequence). CDR3 sequence reads: CATKPGLAYNTQYF.

The gene calls are TRBV20-1 and TRBJ1-5; as DNA is missing, the TRBD1 call by TCRdb cannot be tested. This CDR3 spans 15 amino acids. The germline V gene has CDR1 DFQATT and CDR2 SNEGSKA (reference sequence). CDR3 amino acids: CSARDADRGVQPQHF.

J is TRBJ1-2 and V is TRBV5-6. The CDR3 has 15 amino acids. The germline V gene has CDR1 SGHDT and CDR2 YYEEEE. CDR3 protein: CASSGQMRPLDGYTF.

V and J are TRBV20-1 and TRBJ1-5; as DNA is missing, the TRBD1 call by TCRdb cannot be tested. CDR1 and CDR2 (germline): DFQATT, SNEGSKA (reference sequence). This CDR3 region has 14 residues. CDR3 amino acids: CSAKGDRAHQPQHF.

The CDR3 loop reads CASSPGTGANNSPLHF. The rearrangement joins TRBV5-4 to TRBJ1-6; checking the TCRdb D call of TRBD1 is not possible without DNA. Germline values: CDR1 SGHNT, CDR2 YYREEE (reference sequence). The CDR3 extends over 16 amino acids.

This chain joins TRBV5-6 and TRBJ2-1; the D gene TCRdb calls, TRBD2, cannot be checked with no DNA. The germline V gene encodes CDR1 SGHDT and CDR2 YYEEEE. The CDR3 length is 11 residues. Here the CDR3 reads CASSLAGDMFF.

The V gene is TRBV12-3 or TRBV12-4, the J gene TRBJ1-1. The CDR3 loop spans 11 amino acids. The CDR3 loop is CASSLGSEAFF.

The chain is built from TRBV29-1 and TRBJ2-1; TCRdb gives TRBD1 as the D gene, but with no DNA this cannot be confirmed. The V gene's germline CDR1 is SQVTM and CDR2 ANQGSEA. The CDR3 loop spans 11 amino acids. The CDR3: CSAWGESEQFF.

This rearrangement joins TRBV20-1 to TRBJ1-6. Germline assignment: CDR1 DFQATT and CDR2 SNEGSKA (reference sequence). This CDR3 is 19 amino acids long. CDR3 residues: CSARIPSGGQRRHNSPLHF.

The V call is TRBV6-5, the J call TRBJ1-2. Looked up from germline, CDR1 is MNHEY and CDR2 is SVGAGI. The CDR3 runs 13 residues. The CDR3 loop reads CASSYSLRYGYTF.

The CDR3 loop is CAWSVRNEQFF. The chain employs TRBV30 and TRBJ2-1. The germline V gene encodes CDR1 GTSNPN and CDR2 SVGIG (reference sequence). This CDR3 comprises 11 residues.

The chain is built from TRBV10-3 and TRBJ1-6. There are 13 residues in the CDR3. Germline V CDR1 and CDR2: ENHRY, SYGVKD. CDR3 residues: CAIRPEYNSPLHF.